The next 15 T cell receptor beta chains were all read from a single sample in a study of technical replicates of blood from a few donors. Sequenced by immunoSEQ multiplex PCR; TCRdb stores in-frame clones only, minus some. The sample consists of roughly 50,000 clones, just over 90% of them appearing once. Sequencing was done on a sample of PBMCs. Receptors originate from a human donor in good health. Some clones in this sample may be carry-over from other donors' samples.

The chain employs TRBV7-2 and TRBJ2-7; 9 nucleotides match TRBD2. Germline CDR1 SGHTA, CDR2 FQGNSA. The CDR3 loop spans 14 amino acids. V lost 4 bases and J lost 6; bases outside the gene matches: 7. The CDR3 nucleotides are TGTGCCAGCAGCTCGGTAGCGGGGGCGGTCGAGCAGTACTTC. It encodes CASSSVAGAVEQYF.

The chain couples TRBV5-4 to TRBJ1-1; 9 bases are shared with TRBD1. Germline-derived CDR1 and CDR2 are SGHNT and YYREEE (reference sequence). This CDR3 has 13 residues. V dropped 9 bases and J dropped 0; count of bases not matched to a gene: 3. DNA of the CDR3: TGTGCCACCGGGACAGGGATGAACACTGAAGCTTTCTTT. Translation: CATGTGMNTEAFF.

The genes are TRBV4-3 and TRBJ2-5, with TRBD2 matching 8 bases. This CDR3 region has 17 residues. CDR1 and CDR2 from the germline V gene are LGHNA and YSLEER. The V gene end was trimmed by 0 bases and the J gene end by 2 bases; junction bases not matched to a gene: 8. The CDR3: CASSQDSGGGMQETQYF. DNA for the CDR3: TGCGCCAGCAGCCAAGACTCTGGCGGGGGGATGCAAGAGACCCAGTACTTC.

A single count supports this clone. The chain couples TRBV9 to TRBJ1-1, with 7 bases identical to TRBD1. Germline CDR1 SGDLS, CDR2 YYNGEE. With 3 bases clipped from V and 8 bases from J, the junction kept 4 bases outside the gene matches. The CDR3 sequence is 12 residues long. The chain's CDR3 is CASSGQGREAFF. The CDR3 region has the DNA TGTGCCAGCAGCGGACAGGGCAGGGAAGCTTTCTTT.

The V gene is TRBV6-6, the J gene TRBJ1-1; no definite D call. Trimming removed 5 bases from V and 7 bases from J, with 5 bases in between. The CDR3 contains 10 residues. Per the germline V gene, CDR1 is MNHNY and CDR2 is SVGAGI (reference sequence). The CDR3 loop reads CASSHNEAFF. The CDR3 DNA reads as TGTGCCAGCAGTCACAATGAAGCTTTCTTT.

The rearrangement joins TRBV19 to TRBJ2-5, with a tentative D call TRBD1 (6 bases). V was shortened by 5 bases and J by 5 bases, with 18 bases between the two germline ends. The germline gives CDR1 LNHDA, CDR2 SQIVND (reference sequence). The CDR3 is 15 residues long. CDR3 bases: TGTGCCAGTAGTCCCAGGACAGTCGGTGGGGAGACCCAGTACTTC. The encoded protein is CASSPRTVGGETQYF. Drawing the rest from reference TRBV19 and TRBJ2-5, the complete variable domain is DGGITQSPKYLFRKEGQNVTLSCEQNLNHDAMYWYRQDPGQGLRLIYYSQIVNDFQKGDIAEGYSVSREKKESFPLTVTSAQKNPTAFYLCASSPRTVGGETQYFGPGTRLLVL.

The gene calls are TRBV12-5 and TRBJ1-1; no firm D call. This CDR3 region has 15 residues. Germline CDR1 LGHNT, CDR2 FRNRAP. Trimming cost V 0 bases and J 1 base, with 9 bases left between them. CDR3 loop: CASGLVLNRNTEAFF. The DNA of the CDR3 is TGTGCTAGTGGTTTGGTACTCAACAGGAACACTGAAGCTTTCTTT.

The chain couples TRBV5-1 to TRBJ2-3; D is unclear. The CDR3 runs to 16 residues. The germline V and J ends were trimmed by 0 bases and 0 bases, with 11 bases remaining between them. Looked up from germline, CDR1 is SGHRS and CDR2 is YFSETQ. CDR3 DNA: TGCGCCAGCAGCTTGGAGCGAAGGCAGAGCACAGATACGCAGTATTTT. Translated: CASSLERRQSTDTQYF.

V usage is TRBV4-1 and J usage is TRBJ1-5, with 9 nucleotides matching TRBD1. J gave up 5 bases and V 3 bases, and 2 bases lay outside the gene matches. Per germline, CDR1 MGHRA and CDR2 YSYEKL. The CDR3 totals 14 residues. CDR3 loop: CASSQGQGDQPQHF. For the CDR3, the DNA is TGCGCCAGCAGCCAGGGACAGGGAGATCAGCCCCAGCATTTT.

This clone was recorded once. The chain recombines TRBV7-8 with TRBJ1-5, with TRBD1 identical over 7 bases. The V gene's germline CDR1 is SGHVS and CDR2 FQNEAQ. Trimming cost V 5 bases and J 3 bases; bases outside gene matches: 4. This CDR3 region has 14 residues. The DNA for the CDR3 is TGTGCCAGCAGCGTGACAGGGTACAATCAGCCCCAGCATTTT. Protein: CASSVTGYNQPQHF.

The chain is built from TRBV18 and TRBJ2-3; unclear D gene. CDR1 is KGHSH, CDR2 LQKENI, per germline. V dropped 6 bases and J dropped 2 bases, with 3 bases sitting between them. The CDR3 is 11 residues long. The CDR3 loop is CASSLTDTQYF. The DNA for the CDR3 is TGTGCCAGCTCCCTCACAGATACGCAGTATTTT.

The chain carries TRBV5-5 and TRBJ2-7, with TRBD1 matching over 8 bases. CDR3 length: 14 residues. V was pared by 4 bases and J by 0 bases, with 3 bases of the junction left unmatched. Germline V gene data show CDR1 as SGHKS and CDR2 as YYEKEE (reference sequence). CDR3 sequence (DNA): TGTGCCAGCAGCCCGGGACAGGTCTCCTACGAGCAGTACTTC. This encodes CASSPGQVSYEQYF. The variable domain in full, with the rest retrieved from reference TRBV5-5 and TRBJ2-7, is DAGVTQSPTHLIKTRGQQVTLRCSPISGHKSVSWYQQVLGQGPQFIFQYYEKEERGRGNFPDRFSARQFPNYSSELNVNALLLGDSALYLCASSPGQVSYEQYFGPGTRLTVT.

The chain combines TRBV2 with TRBJ1-1; D uncertain. V lost 1 base, J lost 9 bases, and 12 bases lay in between. Looked up from germline, CDR1 is SNHLY and CDR2 is FYNNEI. The CDR3 has 13 residues. CDR3 bases: TGTGCCAGCAGTGAAGGTCCAGGTCGTAAAGCTTTCTTT. Its protein is CASSEGPGRKAFF.

J is TRBJ2-3 and V is TRBV6-4; TRBD1 agrees at 8 bases. The CDR3 is made up of 15 amino acids. V shed 8 bases and J 2 bases; nucleotides not matched to a gene: 9. Germline CDR1 MRHNA, CDR2 SNTAGT. CDR3 DNA: TGTGCCAGCTCGCGAGAGACAGGGGACACAGATACGCAGTATTTT. Amino acid sequence: CASSRETGDTDTQYF.

The genes are TRBV4-3 and TRBJ2-3, with D possibly TRBD2 on 5 matching bases. Trimming stripped 4 bases from V and 0 bases from J, with 20 bases between. Per the germline V gene, CDR1 is LGHNA and CDR2 is YSLEER. This CDR3 region has 18 residues. The chain's CDR3 is CASSPLTMGGSSTDTQYF. The DNA of the CDR3 is TGCGCCAGCAGCCCTCTCACTATGGGCGGGTCTAGCACAGATACGCAGTATTTT.